This T cell receptor (beta chain) is drawn from a study of cytomegalovirus exposure and HLA in healthy donors. General study findings and limits: With high specificity and sensitivity, the classifier reportedly diagnosed cytomegalovirus status. Later genetic work tied a missense DCLRE1C variant to beta-chain V and J trimming. Versus the roughly 670-donor mean, an Asian-associated ancestry cluster reportedly showed fewer N-insertions in a later analysis. According to the study, 160 or so TCR beta chains were cytomegalovirus-associated.

V gave up 6 bases and J gave up 5 bases; unmatched junction bases: 5. The CDR3 covers 13 residues. Germline CDR1 is SGHRS and CDR2 is YFSETQ. The PCR used 60 Vbeta and 13 Jbeta primers. Produced via immunoSEQ multiplex PCR; TCRdb's table is partial and in-frame only. The sample holds about 170,000 clones, about 72% seen once. Note on this clone: What it recognizes is unknown.

This TCR came from a girl between 5 and 17 years old in good health and CMV-seronegative. This sequence joins TRBV5-1 and TRBJ1-1; 9 bases fit TRBD1. Input material: PBMCs. Here the CDR3 reads CASTGTGKTEAFF. The CDR3 nucleotides read TGCGCCAGCACCGGGACAGGGAAGACTGAAGCTTTCTTT.